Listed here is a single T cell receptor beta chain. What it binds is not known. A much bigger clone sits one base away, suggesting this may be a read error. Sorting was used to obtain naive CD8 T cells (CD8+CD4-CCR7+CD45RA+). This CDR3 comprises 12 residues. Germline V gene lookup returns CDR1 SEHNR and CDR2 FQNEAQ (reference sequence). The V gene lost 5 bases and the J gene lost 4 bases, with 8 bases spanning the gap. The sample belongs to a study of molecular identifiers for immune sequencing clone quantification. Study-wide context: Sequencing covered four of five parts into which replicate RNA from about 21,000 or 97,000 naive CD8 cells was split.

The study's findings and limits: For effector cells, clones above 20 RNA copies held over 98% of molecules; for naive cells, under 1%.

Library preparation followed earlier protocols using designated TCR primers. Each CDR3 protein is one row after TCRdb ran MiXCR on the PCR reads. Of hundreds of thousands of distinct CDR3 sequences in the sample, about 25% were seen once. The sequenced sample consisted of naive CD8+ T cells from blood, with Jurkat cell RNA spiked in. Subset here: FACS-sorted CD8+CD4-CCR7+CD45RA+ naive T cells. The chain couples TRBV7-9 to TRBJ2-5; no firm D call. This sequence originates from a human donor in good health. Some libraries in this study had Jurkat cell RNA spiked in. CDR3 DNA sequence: TGTGCCAGCAGCCCGGATCGAGAGACCCAGTACTTC. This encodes CASSPDRETQYF.